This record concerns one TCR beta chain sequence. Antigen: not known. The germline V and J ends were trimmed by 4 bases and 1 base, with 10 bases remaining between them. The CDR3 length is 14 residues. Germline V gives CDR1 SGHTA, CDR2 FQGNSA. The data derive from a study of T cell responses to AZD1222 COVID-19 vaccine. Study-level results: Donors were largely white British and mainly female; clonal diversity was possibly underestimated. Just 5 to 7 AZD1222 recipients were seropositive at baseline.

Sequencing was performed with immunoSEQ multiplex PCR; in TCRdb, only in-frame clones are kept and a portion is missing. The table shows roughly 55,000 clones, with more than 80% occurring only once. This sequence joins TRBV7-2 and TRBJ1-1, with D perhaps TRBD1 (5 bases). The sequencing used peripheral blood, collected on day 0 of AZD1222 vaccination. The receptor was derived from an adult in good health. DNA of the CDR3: TGTGCCAGCAGCTGGACACCCCAGAACACTGAAGCTTTCTTT. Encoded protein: CASSWTPQNTEAFF.